This T cell receptor (beta chain) originates from a study of cytomegalovirus exposure and HLA in healthy donors. Study-level results: Highest at DRB1 and lowest at HLA-C, TCR association rates differed among HLA loci in a later analysis. For most TCR sequences rarity was the rule, although some public TCRs occurred in many donors. Later genetic work tied a missense DCLRE1C variant to beta-chain V and J trimming. TCR beta sequences reportedly predicted the HLA-A and HLA-B alleles of most subjects accurately.

13 Jbeta primers and 60 Vbeta primers were used for the PCR. Measured with immunoSEQ multiplex PCR; TCRdb has only the in-frame clones, and not every one. The sample carries some 120,000 clones, about three quarters recorded once. About this clone: Its antigen is unknown.

V lost 4 bases, J lost 0 bases, and 13 bases lay in between. The CDR3 length is 15 residues. Germline V gene sequence: CDR1 SGHTA, CDR2 FQGNSA. The TCR sequence derives from a man in his forties in good health and CMV-seropositive. Sample: PBMCs. The chain couples TRBV7-2 to TRBJ2-7; no clear D. The CDR3 DNA sequence: TGTGCCAGCAGCTCCCAAGCGAGCAGCTCCTACGAGCAGTACTTC. Residues: CASSSQASSSYEQYF.